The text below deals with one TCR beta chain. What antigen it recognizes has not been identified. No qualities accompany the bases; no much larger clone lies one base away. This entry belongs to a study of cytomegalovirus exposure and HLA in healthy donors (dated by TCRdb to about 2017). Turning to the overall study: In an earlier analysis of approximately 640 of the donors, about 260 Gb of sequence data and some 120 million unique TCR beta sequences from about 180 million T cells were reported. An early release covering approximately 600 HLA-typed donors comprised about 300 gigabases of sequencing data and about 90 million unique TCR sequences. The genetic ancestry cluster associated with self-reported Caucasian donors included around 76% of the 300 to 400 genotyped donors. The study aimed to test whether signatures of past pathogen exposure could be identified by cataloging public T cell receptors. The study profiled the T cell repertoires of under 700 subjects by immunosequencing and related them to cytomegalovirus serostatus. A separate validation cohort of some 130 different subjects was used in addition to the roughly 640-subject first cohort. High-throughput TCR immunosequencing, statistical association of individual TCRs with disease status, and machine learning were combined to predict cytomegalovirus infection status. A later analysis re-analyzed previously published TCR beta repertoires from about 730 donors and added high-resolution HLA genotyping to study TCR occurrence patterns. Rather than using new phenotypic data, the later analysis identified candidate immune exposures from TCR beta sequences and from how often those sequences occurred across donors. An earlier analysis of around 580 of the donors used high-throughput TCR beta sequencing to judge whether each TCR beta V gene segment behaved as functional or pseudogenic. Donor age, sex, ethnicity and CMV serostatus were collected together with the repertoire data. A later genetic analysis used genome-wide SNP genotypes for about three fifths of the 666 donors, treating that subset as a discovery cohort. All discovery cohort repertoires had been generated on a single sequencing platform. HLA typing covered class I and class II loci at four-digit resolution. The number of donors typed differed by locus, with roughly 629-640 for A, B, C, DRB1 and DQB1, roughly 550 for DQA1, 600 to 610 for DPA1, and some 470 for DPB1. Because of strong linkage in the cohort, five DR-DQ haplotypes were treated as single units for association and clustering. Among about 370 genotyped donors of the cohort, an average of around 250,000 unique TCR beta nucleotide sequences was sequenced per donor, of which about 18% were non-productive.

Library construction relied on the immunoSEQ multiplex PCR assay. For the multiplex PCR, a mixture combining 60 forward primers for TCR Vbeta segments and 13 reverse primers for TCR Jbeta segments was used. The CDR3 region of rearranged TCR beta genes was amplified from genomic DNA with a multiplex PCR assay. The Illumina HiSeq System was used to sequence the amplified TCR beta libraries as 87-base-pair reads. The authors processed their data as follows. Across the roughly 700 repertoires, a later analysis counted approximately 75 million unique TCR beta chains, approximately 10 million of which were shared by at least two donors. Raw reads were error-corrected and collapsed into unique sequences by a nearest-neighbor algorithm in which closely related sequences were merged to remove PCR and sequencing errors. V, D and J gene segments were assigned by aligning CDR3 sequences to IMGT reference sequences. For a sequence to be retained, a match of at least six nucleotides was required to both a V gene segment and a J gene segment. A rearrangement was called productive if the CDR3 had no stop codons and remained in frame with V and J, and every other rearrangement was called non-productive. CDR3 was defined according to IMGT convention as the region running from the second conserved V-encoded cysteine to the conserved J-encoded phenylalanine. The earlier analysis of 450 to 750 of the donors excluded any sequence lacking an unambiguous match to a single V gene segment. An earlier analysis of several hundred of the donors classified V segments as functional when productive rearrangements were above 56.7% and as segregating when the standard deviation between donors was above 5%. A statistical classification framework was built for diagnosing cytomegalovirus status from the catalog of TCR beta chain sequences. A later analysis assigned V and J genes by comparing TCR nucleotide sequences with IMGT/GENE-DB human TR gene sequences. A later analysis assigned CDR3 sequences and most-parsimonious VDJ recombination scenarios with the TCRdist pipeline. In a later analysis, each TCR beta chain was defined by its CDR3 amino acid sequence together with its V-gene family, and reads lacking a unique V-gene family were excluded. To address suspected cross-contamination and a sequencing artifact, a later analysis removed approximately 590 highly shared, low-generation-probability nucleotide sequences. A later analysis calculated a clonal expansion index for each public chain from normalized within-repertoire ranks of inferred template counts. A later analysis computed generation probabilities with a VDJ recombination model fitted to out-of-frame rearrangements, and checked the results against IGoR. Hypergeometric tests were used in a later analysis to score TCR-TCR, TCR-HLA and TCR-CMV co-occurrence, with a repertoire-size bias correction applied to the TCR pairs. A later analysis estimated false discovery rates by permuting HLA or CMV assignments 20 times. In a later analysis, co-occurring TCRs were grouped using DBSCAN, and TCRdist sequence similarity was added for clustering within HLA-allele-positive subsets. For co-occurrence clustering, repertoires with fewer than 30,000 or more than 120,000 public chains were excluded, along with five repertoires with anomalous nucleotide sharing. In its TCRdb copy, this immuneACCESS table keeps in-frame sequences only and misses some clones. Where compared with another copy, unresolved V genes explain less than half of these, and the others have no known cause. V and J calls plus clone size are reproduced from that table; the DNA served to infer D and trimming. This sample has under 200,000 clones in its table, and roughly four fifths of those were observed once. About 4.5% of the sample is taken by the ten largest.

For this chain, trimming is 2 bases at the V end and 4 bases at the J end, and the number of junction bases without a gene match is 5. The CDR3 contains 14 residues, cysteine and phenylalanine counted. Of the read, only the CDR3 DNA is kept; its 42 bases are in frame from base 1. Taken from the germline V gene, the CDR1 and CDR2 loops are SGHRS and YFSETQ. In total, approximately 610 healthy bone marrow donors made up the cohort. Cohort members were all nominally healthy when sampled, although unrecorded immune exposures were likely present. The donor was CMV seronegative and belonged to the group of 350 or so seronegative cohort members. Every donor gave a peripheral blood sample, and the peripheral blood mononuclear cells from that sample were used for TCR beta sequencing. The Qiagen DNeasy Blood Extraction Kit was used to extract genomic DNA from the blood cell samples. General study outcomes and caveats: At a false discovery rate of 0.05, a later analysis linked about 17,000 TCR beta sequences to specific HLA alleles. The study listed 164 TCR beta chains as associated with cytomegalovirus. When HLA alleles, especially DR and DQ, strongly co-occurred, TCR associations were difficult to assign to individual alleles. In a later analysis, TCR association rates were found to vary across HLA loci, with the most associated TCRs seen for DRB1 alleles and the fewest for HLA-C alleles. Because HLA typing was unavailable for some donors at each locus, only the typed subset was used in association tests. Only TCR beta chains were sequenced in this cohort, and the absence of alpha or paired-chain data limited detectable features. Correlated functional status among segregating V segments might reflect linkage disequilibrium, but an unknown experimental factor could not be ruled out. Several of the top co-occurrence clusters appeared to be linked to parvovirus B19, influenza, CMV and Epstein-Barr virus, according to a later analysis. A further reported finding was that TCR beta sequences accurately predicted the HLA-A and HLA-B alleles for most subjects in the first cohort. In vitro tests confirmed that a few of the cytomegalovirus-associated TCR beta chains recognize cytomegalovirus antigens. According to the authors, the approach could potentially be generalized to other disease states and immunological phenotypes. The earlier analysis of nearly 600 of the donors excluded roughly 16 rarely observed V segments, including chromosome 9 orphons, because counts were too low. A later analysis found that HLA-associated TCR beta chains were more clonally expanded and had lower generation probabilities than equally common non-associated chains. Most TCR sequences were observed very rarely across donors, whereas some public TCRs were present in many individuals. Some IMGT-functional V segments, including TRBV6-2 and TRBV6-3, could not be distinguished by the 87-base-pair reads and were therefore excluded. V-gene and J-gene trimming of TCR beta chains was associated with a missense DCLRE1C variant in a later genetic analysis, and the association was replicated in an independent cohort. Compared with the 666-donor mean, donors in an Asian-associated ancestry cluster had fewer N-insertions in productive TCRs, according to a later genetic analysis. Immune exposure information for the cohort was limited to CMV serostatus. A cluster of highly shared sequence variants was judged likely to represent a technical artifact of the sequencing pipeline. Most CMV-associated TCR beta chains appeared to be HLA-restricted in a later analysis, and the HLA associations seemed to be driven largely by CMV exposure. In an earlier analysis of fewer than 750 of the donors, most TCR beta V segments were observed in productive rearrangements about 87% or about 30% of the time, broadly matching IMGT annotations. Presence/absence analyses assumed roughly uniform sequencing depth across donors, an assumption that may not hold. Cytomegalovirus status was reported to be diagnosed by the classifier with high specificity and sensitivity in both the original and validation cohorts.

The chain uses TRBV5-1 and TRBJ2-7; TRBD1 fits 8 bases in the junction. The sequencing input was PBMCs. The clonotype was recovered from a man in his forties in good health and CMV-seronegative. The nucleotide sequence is TGCGCCAGCAGCTTACAGGGGGTATCGTACGAGCAGTACTTC. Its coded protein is CASSLQGVSYEQYF.